The 29 T cell receptor beta chains below all came from one sample that was sequenced in a study of blood T cell repertoires in COVID-19. Assay: immunoSEQ multiplex PCR; the TCRdb copy retains only in-frame clones and omits some. The table has approximately 500,000 clones, around 85% seen once. What was sequenced was peripheral blood. These receptors originate from a human donor in a cohort sampled during active COVID-19.

The rearrangement links TRBV10-3 to TRBJ1-1, with 7 bases lining up with TRBD1. The CDR3 extends over 14 amino acids. CDR1 is ENHRY, CDR2 SYGVKD, per germline. V shed 10 bases, J shed 1 base, and the junction held 9 bases outside the gene matches. CDR3 protein: CATISGTANTEAFF. The CDR3 DNA is TGTGCCACCATATCCGGGACAGCGAACACTGAAGCTTTCTTT.

The chain carries TRBV5-4 and TRBJ2-7; 11 bases fit TRBD2. V lost 4 bases and J lost 2; bases outside the gene matches: 5. The CDR3 totals 15 residues. From germline, CDR1 is SGHNT and CDR2 YYREEE (reference sequence). DNA of the CDR3: TGTGCCAGCAGCGTGGGACTAGCGGAGGCCTACGAGCAGTACTTC. Translation gives CASSVGLAEAYEQYF.

Here the CDR3 reads CASTLGGWGTDTQYF. The CDR3 DNA reads as TGTGCCAGCACCCTAGGGGGCTGGGGCACAGATACGCAGTATTTT. The chain is built from TRBV7-2 and TRBJ2-3, with 7 bases identical to TRBD1. The CDR3 contains 15 residues. Looked up from germline, CDR1 is SGHTA and CDR2 is FQGNSA. The trim removed 7 bases at V and 1 base at J, leaving 8 bases unmatched.

The V call is TRBV7-9, the J call TRBJ2-7; 7 bases map to TRBD2. Unmatched junction bases numbered 7, after V lost 5 bases and J lost 6 bases. Germline values: CDR1 SEHNR, CDR2 FQNEAQ (reference sequence). CDR3 size: 13 residues. The CDR3: CASSPGGSSEQYF. CDR3 nucleotide sequence: TGTGCCAGCAGCCCGGGAGGTAGTAGCGAGCAGTACTTC. Based on the CDR3 plus reference TRBV7-9 and TRBJ2-7, the full variable domain is DTGVSQNPRHKITKRGQNVTFRCDPISEHNRLYWYRQTLGQGPEFLTYFQNEAQLEKSRLLSDRFSAERPKGSFSTLEIQRTEQGDSAMYLCASSPGGSSEQYFGPGTRLTVT.

The V gene is TRBV18, the J gene TRBJ2-2; 9 positions match TRBD1. Germline loops: CDR1 KGHSH, CDR2 LQKENI. The CDR3 is made up of 17 amino acids. The junction had 6 bases not matched to a gene; V was cut back by 4 bases and J by 0 bases. In DNA form, the CDR3 reads TGTGCCAGCTCACGGTACACAGGGGGCCCGAACACCGGGGAGCTGTTTTTT. Translation: CASSRYTGGPNTGELFF.

The gene calls are TRBV3-1 (or the pseudogene TRBV3-2) and TRBJ2-5; D possibly corresponds to TRBD2 (5 bases). V gave up 4 bases and J gave up 7 bases, with 7 bases separating them. Germline V CDR1 and CDR2: LGHDT, YNNKEL (reference sequence). The CDR3 has 11 residues. The CDR3 is CASSLRGTQYF. CDR3 bases: TGTGCCAGCAGCCTTCGGGGGACCCAGTACTTC.

This clone has only one observation. The genes are TRBV7-2 and TRBJ1-2, with D possibly TRBD1 on 6 matching bases. The CDR3 sequence is 17 residues long. V was cut by 2 bases and J by 8 bases, with 24 bases left in between. CDR1 SGHTA and CDR2 FQGNSA come from the germline V gene. CDR3 residues: CASSLTMTTGPEEGYTF. Written as DNA, the CDR3 is TGTGCCAGCAGCTTAACTATGACGACAGGTCCGGAAGAGGGCTACACCTTC.

J is TRBJ1-4 and V is TRBV2; D is unresolved. Germline CDR1 SNHLY, CDR2 FYNNEI. There are 15 residues in the CDR3. With 9 bases removed from V and 2 bases from J, the gap between germline ends came to 16 bases. The CDR3 is CASRPRRATNEKLFF. Here the CDR3 DNA reads TGTGCCAGTCGCCCCCGGCGGGCGACTAATGAAAAACTGTTTTTT.

The V and J genes are TRBV9 and TRBJ2-3, with TRBD2 as a possible D gene (5 bases). V was clipped by 0 bases and J by 3 bases, with 11 bases between them. This CDR3 is 15 amino acids long. The germline V gene encodes CDR1 SGDLS and CDR2 YYNGEE. The CDR3 DNA reads TGTGCCAGCAGCGTAGGGGCGGGTCGGACAGATACGCAGTATTTT. Translation: CASSVGAGRTDTQYF.

The chain combines TRBV5-1 with TRBJ1-2; TRBD1 is a possible D gene (5 bases). This CDR3 has 16 residues. From germline, CDR1 is SGHRS and CDR2 YFSETQ. With 4 bases removed from V and 9 bases from J, the gap between germline ends came to 25 bases. The CDR3 bases are TGCGCCAGCAGCCCGAACCCGACAGTCCCCGAAACTAGCTACACCTTC. Protein: CASSPNPTVPETSYTF.

There are a few counts of this clone. The rearrangement links TRBV4-3 to TRBJ2-1; a possible D gene is TRBD2 (6 bases). Germline V CDR1 and CDR2: LGHNA, YSLEER. The V and J ends lost 1 base and 8 bases respectively, with 21 bases between them. This CDR3 region has 17 residues. The CDR3 nucleotides read TGCGCCAGCAGCCAAGGGTTTACGGGAGTATGGATCGATGAGCAGTTCTTC. It is translated as CASSQGFTGVWIDEQFF.

V gene TRBV5-1 combines with J gene TRBJ2-3, with TRBD2 matching 12 bases. After removal of 2 bases from V and 6 bases from J, the junction contained 7 bases not matched to a gene. The CDR3 loop spans 16 amino acids. Looked up from germline, CDR1 is SGHRS and CDR2 is YFSETQ. Written as DNA, the CDR3 is TGCGCCAGCAGCTTCGAGGGACTAGCGGGTGCTGATACGCAGTATTTT. It translates to CASSFEGLAGADTQYF.

V gene TRBV3-1 (or the pseudogene TRBV3-2) combines with J gene TRBJ2-7, with D maybe TRBD2 (5 bases). The V end was cut by 0 bases, the J end by 4 bases, with 13 bases between. Germline V gives CDR1 LGHDT, CDR2 YNNKEL (reference sequence). There are 15 residues in the CDR3. CDR3 in amino acids: CASSQDPTPGYEQYF. CDR3 DNA: TGTGCCAGCAGCCAAGATCCTACCCCGGGGTACGAGCAGTACTTC.

This rearrangement joins TRBV4-2 to TRBJ2-1; a possible D gene is TRBD2 (5 bases). With 0 bases removed from V and 0 bases from J, the gap between germline ends came to 9 bases. CDR1 LGHNA and CDR2 YNFKEQ come from the germline V gene. This CDR3 has 16 amino acids. The CDR3 here is CASSQEGGTSYNEQFF. DNA for the CDR3: TGTGCCAGCAGCCAAGAAGGAGGAACCTCCTACAATGAGCAGTTCTTC.

This rearrangement joins TRBV7-9 to TRBJ2-1; TRBD1 matches 9 bases. Germline V gene sequence: CDR1 SEHNR, CDR2 FQNEAQ (reference sequence). CDR3 size: 15 residues. With 4 bases clipped from V and 4 bases from J, the junction kept 5 bases outside the gene matches. The DNA of the CDR3 is TGTGCCAGCAGCTCGGGACAGGGAGAGTACAATGAGCAGTTCTTC. Amino acid sequence: CASSSGQGEYNEQFF.

This chain connects TRBV9 to TRBJ1-4, with 11 bases fitting TRBD1. This CDR3 comprises 15 residues. Germline CDR1 is SGDLS and CDR2 is YYNGEE. The V gene end was trimmed by 4 bases and the J gene end by 8 bases; junction bases not matched to a gene: 7. In DNA, the CDR3 is TGTGCCAGCAGCACTAGGACAGGGGGCATCGAAAAACTGTTTTTT. This encodes CASSTRTGGIEKLFF.

The V call is TRBV3-1 (or the pseudogene TRBV3-2), the J call TRBJ2-7, with 10 bases matching TRBD1. The CDR3 loop spans 19 amino acids. CDR1 is LGHDT and CDR2 is YNNKEL in the germline V gene (reference sequence). V was pared by 4 bases and J by 2 bases, with 17 bases of the junction left unmatched. CDR3 in DNA: TGTGCCAGCAGCCGTACCGCGACAGGGGGCGCGTCTAGAGCCTACGAGCAGTACTTC. This codes for CASSRTATGGASRAYEQYF.

This chain connects TRBV10-1 to TRBJ2-7; no definite D call. Trimming pared 3 bases from V and 3 bases from J, leaving 9 bases between. Germline CDR1 WNHNN, CDR2 SYGVQD (reference sequence). This CDR3 has 13 amino acids. CDR3 residues: CASSDSQVYEQYF. The CDR3 DNA reads as TGCGCCAGCAGTGATTCGCAGGTCTACGAGCAGTACTTC.

The chain links TRBV19 to TRBJ1-1; possible D gene TRBD1, 5 bases. With 7 bases removed from V and 0 bases from J, the gap between germline ends came to 18 bases. Germline V gives CDR1 LNHDA, CDR2 SQIVND (reference sequence). The CDR3 totals 16 residues. The CDR3 region is CASKARAAPMNTEAFF. DNA of the CDR3: TGTGCCAGTAAGGCCAGGGCGGCCCCCATGAACACTGAAGCTTTCTTT.

The DNA for the CDR3 is TGTGCCACTATGACCCGGGGGGGGAGCACAGATACGCAGTATTTT. This translates into CATMTRGGSTDTQYF. V is TRBV6-5 and J is TRBJ2-3, with 8 bases lining up with TRBD2. The CDR3 runs to 15 residues. Germline values: CDR1 MNHEY, CDR2 SVGAGI. The V segment lost 10 bases and the J segment 0 bases; nucleotides outside the gene matches: 9.

The V and J genes are TRBV20-1 and TRBJ2-3; 9 nucleotides match TRBD2. Germline V gives CDR1 DFQATT, CDR2 SNEGSKA (reference sequence). J was trimmed by 6 bases and V by 3 bases; bases with no gene match: 13. CDR3 length: 16 amino acids. The CDR3: CSASLRGSGRFDTQYF. The DNA of the CDR3 is TGCAGTGCTAGTCTACGCGGGAGCGGGAGGTTTGATACGCAGTATTTT.

The J gene is TRBJ2-7, the V gene TRBV6-5, with a weak D call TRBD2 (6 bases). The CDR3 has 11 residues. The germline CDR1 and CDR2 sequences are MNHEY and SVGAGI. Trimming stripped 7 bases from V and 3 bases from J, with 7 bases between. CDR3 loop: CASTGDYEQYF. The CDR3 DNA sequence: TGTGCCAGCACGGGGGACTACGAGCAGTACTTC.

This chain uses TRBV27 with TRBJ2-2, with a tentative D call TRBD1 (6 bases). The CDR3 runs 13 residues. V was shortened by 6 bases and J by 7 bases, with 12 bases between the two germline ends. The germline V gene has CDR1 MNHEY and CDR2 SMNVEV (reference sequence). The CDR3 protein is CASSSPGVGELFF. The CDR3 DNA sequence: TGTGCCAGCAGCAGCCCAGGGGTCGGGGAGCTGTTTTTT.

The CDR3 protein is CASSLEGVGEKLFF. The CDR3 region has the DNA TGTGCCAGCAGCTTGGAGGGGGTTGGCGAAAAACTGTTTTTT. The chain recombines TRBV5-6 with TRBJ1-4; D possibly corresponds to TRBD1 (6 bases). Trimming took off 0 bases at V and 8 bases at J, with 11 bases between the two ends. The CDR3 sequence is 14 residues long. Germline V gene data show CDR1 as SGHDT and CDR2 as YYEEEE.

J is TRBJ1-4 and V is TRBV7-8, with 9 bases aligning to TRBD1. The CDR3 spans 15 residues. The V segment lost 1 base and the J segment 4 bases; nucleotides outside the gene matches: 1. The V gene's germline CDR1 is SGHVS and CDR2 FQNEAQ. The DNA of the CDR3 is TGTGCCAGCAGCTTAGGGACAGGGGATAATGAAAAACTGTTTTTT. The encoded protein is CASSLGTGDNEKLFF.

The J gene is TRBJ2-3, the V gene TRBV5-1, with 8 bases identical to TRBD2. This CDR3 comprises 15 residues. Trimming took 0 bases from V and 4 from J; bases not matched to a gene: 4. Germline CDR1 SGHRS, CDR2 YFSETQ. CDR3 amino acids: CASSLEEGLADTQYF. The CDR3 DNA follows: TGCGCCAGCAGCTTGGAAGAGGGACTAGCAGATACGCAGTATTTT.

V is TRBV7-9 and J is TRBJ2-1; 13 bases are a match to TRBD2. Germline CDR1 reads SEHNR; CDR2 reads FQNEAQ (reference sequence). The CDR3 extends over 15 amino acids. V dropped 5 bases and J dropped 9; count of bases not matched to a gene: 7. CDR3 DNA: TGTGCCAGCAGCCCGGGACTAGCGGGGAGAGGTGAGCAGTTCTTC. Its translation: CASSPGLAGRGEQFF.

The J gene is TRBJ2-1, the V gene TRBV6-2 or TRBV6-3; 7 nucleotides line up with TRBD2. The CDR3 sequence is 16 residues long. Per the germline V gene, CDR1 is MNHEY and CDR2 is SVGEGT. With 0 bases clipped from V and 2 bases from J, the junction kept 4 bases outside the gene matches. The CDR3 bases are TGTGCCAGCAGTTACTCGGGGGGAGGGCCCTACAATGAGCAGTTCTTC. Residues: CASSYSGGGPYNEQFF.

This clone was seen only once. The chain employs TRBV28 and TRBJ2-7; 8 bases map to TRBD2. Germline V gene data show CDR1 as MDHEN and CDR2 as SYDVKM. CDR3 size: 14 residues. Germline trimming cut 8 bases from V and 4 bases from J; bases unmatched to any gene: 10. CDR3 sequence: CASREAGGTYEQYF. The DNA of the CDR3 is TGTGCCAGCCGCGAGGCGGGAGGTACATACGAGCAGTACTTC.